This TCR beta chain appears in the sequencing data of a study of T-cell reconstitution after alpha-beta-depleted transplantation in children. The ends lost 4 bases at V and 3 bases at J; junction bases unmatched: 4. The germline V gene has CDR1 MGHRA and CDR2 YSYEKL. This CDR3 is built from 15 residues. Unique molecular identifiers were used in preparing the TCRbeta library. TCRdb recomputed calls from the PCR reads with MiXCR, one row per CDR3 protein. This table has 77,000 or so distinct CDR3 sequences, 15% to 20% appearing once. As concerns this clonotype: Its antigen remains unknown.

General study points: Some patients' high day-60 TCRbeta diversity was traced to surviving recipient T cells and thymic progenitors. T-cell counts and diversity were attributed mostly to newly produced T cells one year after transplant. Alpha-beta T cells present about two months after transplant were reported to originate from several hundred expanded graft clones.

The material sequenced was PBMCs, mostly from graft donor cells, taken 360 days after TCRalphabeta/CD19-depleted stem cell transplant. The genes are TRBV4-1 and TRBJ2-1; the match to TRBD2 covers 9 bases. The receptor was isolated from a male patient between 2 and 10 years old who had a stem cell transplant for acute lymphoblastic leukemia, so the T cells may come from the graft donor. CDR3 sequence reads: CASSRPSGVYNEQFF. The CDR3 region has the DNA TGCGCCAGCAGCCGTCCTAGCGGGGTCTACAATGAGCAGTTCTTC.